The 8 T cell receptor beta chains below come from one sample, sequenced in a study of a mutant IDH1 vaccine in newly diagnosed glioma. These TCRs' antigens remain unknown. Noted time point: week 35, safety follow-up. In every dose of vaccine, 300 ug of mutant IDH1 20-mer peptide was given alongside topical imiquimod. Profiled with immunoSEQ multiplex PCR; TCRdb holds only in-frame clones, not every one. The data contain 35,000 to 50,000 clones, roughly four fifths of them seen just once; the ten biggest clones take up approximately 4.8%. The sequencing here drew on PBMCs, taken from a glioma patient whose treatment included an IDH1 peptide vaccine. Source of these receptors: a woman aged 45-65 years with glioma.

The chain carries TRBV5-6 and TRBJ2-7, with D possibly being TRBD1 (6 bases). Trimming left V 0 bases short and J 3 bases short, with 10 bases between. There are 14 residues in the CDR3. CDR1 is SGHDT and CDR2 is YYEEEE in the germline V gene. The CDR3 loop reads CASSLGQAIYEQYF. CDR3 bases: TGTGCCAGCAGCTTGGGACAGGCAATCTACGAGCAGTACTTC.

This chain uses TRBV5-1 with TRBJ1-5; possible D gene TRBD1, 6 bases. CDR3 length: 15 amino acids. Germline V gene lookup returns CDR1 SGHRS and CDR2 YFSETQ. The V end lost 5 bases, the J end lost 3 bases, and 15 bases lay between the germline ends. CDR3 sequence: CASSRGQGINQPQHF. CDR3 DNA sequence: TGCGCCAGCAGTCGGGGCCAGGGGATCAATCAGCCCCAGCATTTT.

This chain joins TRBV27 and TRBJ2-5; the match to TRBD1 covers 7 bases. The germline CDR1 and CDR2 sequences are MNHEY and SMNVEV (reference sequence). This CDR3 has 15 residues. The J segment lost 1 base and the V segment lost 3 bases, leaving 5 bases of the junction unmatched. CDR3: CASSFWTGPQETQYF. The CDR3 DNA sequence: TGTGCCAGCAGTTTTTGGACAGGCCCCCAAGAGACCCAGTACTTC.

Only one count was recorded for this clone. The chain employs TRBV27 and TRBJ2-3, with D unclear. This CDR3 has 13 amino acids. V was cut by 5 bases and J by 2 bases, with 8 bases left in between. Germline lookup yields CDR1 MNHEY and CDR2 SMNVEV (reference sequence). CDR3 nucleotide sequence: TGTGCCAGCAGTCCCTCCCTCACAGATACGCAGTATTTT. This sequence encodes CASSPSLTDTQYF.

The rearrangement links TRBV5-1 to TRBJ1-2; 11 bases are a match to TRBD1. CDR1 is SGHRS and CDR2 is YFSETQ in the germline V gene. The length of the CDR3 is 15 residues. V lost 0 bases to trimming and J lost 3 bases; unmatched junction nucleotides: 1. The DNA of the CDR3 is TGCGCCAGCAGCTTGGGGACAGGGGGCGACTATGGCTACACCTTC. This sequence encodes CASSLGTGGDYGYTF. The complete variable domain, with remaining parts taken from reference TRBV5-1 and TRBJ1-2, reads KAGVTQTPRYLIKTRGQQVTLSCSPISGHRSVSWYQQTPGQGLQFLFEYFSETQRNKGNFPGRFSGRQFSNSRSEMNVSTLELGDSALYLCASSLGTGGDYGYTFGSGTRLTVV.

The chain has TRBV27 and TRBJ2-7; possible D gene TRBD1, 6 bases. V was pared by 5 bases and J by 0 bases, with 17 bases between. The CDR3 has 16 amino acids. In germline, CDR1 is MNHEY, CDR2 SMNVEV (reference sequence). CDR3 region: CASSPTPGQASYEQYF. The CDR3, as DNA: TGTGCCAGCAGTCCGACTCCGGGACAAGCCTCCTACGAGCAGTACTTC.

The chain has TRBV19 and TRBJ2-2, with a tentative D call TRBD1 (6 bases). Germline values: CDR1 LNHDA, CDR2 SQIVND (reference sequence). The CDR3 loop spans 14 amino acids. Trimming shortened V by 6 bases and J by 3 bases, and 11 bases separated the two germline ends. Here the CDR3 DNA reads TGTGCCAGTAGCCGAGGACAGCACACCGGGGAGCTGTTTTTT. It yields the protein CASSRGQHTGELFF. Full variable domain (outside the CDR3, taken from reference TRBV19 and TRBJ2-2): DGGITQSPKYLFRKEGQNVTLSCEQNLNHDAMYWYRQDPGQGLRLIYYSQIVNDFQKGDIAEGYSVSREKKESFPLTVTSAQKNPTAFYLCASSRGQHTGELFFGEGSRLTVL.

The rearrangement links TRBV6-6 to TRBJ1-2, with a weak D call TRBD1 (5 bases). V lost 6 bases, J lost 6 bases, and 20 bases lay in between. In germline, CDR1 is MNHNY, CDR2 SVGAGI (reference sequence). The CDR3 length is 15 residues. The CDR3 region has the DNA TGTGCCAGCAGCCCTAATACAGGAGGGGTTAATGGCTACACCTTC. This sequence encodes CASSPNTGGVNGYTF.